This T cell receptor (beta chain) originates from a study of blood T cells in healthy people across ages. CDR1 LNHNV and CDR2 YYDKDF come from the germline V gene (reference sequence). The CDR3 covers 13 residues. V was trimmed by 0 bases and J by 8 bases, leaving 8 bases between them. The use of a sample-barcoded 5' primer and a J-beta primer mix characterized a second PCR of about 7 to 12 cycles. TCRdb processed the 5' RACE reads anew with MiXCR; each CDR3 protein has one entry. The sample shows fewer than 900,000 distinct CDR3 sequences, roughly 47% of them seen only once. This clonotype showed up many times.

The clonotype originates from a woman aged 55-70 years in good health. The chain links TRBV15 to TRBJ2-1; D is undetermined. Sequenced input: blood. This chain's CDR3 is CATSRDPAYEQFF. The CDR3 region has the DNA TGTGCCACCAGCAGAGATCCTGCCTATGAGCAGTTCTTC.